The TCR beta chain described here comes from a study of somatic mutations in cytotoxic T cells in rheumatoid arthritis. Study at large: Patient blood, roughly 33 ml in EDTA, was obtained immediately after diagnosis and prior to the start of any treatment.

General study points: It was in rheumatoid arthritis patients, but not in healthy controls, that CD8+ clonality increased with age. Unidentified antigens were the targets of the expanded CD8+ clones.

To note about this clone: Its matching antigen is unknown.

V lost 4 bases, J lost 3 bases, and 4 bases stayed unmatched. This CDR3 has 15 residues. Germline loops: CDR1 SGHDT, CDR2 YYEEEE. CD4+ and CD8+ cells were isolated by positive magnetic bead selection, with purity checked by flow cytometry. The assay was immunoSEQ multiplex PCR, and TCRdb's table has in-frame clones only and misses some. The data show about 20,000 clones, under 85% seen once. This TCR derives from an adult with rheumatoid arthritis. The chain is built from TRBV5-6 and TRBJ2-7; 13 bases align to TRBD2. The source material was CD8+ T cells sorted from blood. CDR3 DNA sequence: TGTGCCAGCAGCCCGGGACTAGCGGGAATCTACGAGCAGTACTTC. Translating it yields CASSPGLAGIYEQYF. Based on the CDR3 plus reference TRBV5-6 and TRBJ2-7, the full variable domain is DAGVTQSPTHLIKTRGQQVTLRCSPKSGHDTVSWYQQALGQGPQFIFQYYEEEERQRGNFPDRFSGHQFPNYSSELNVNALLLGDSALYLCASSPGLAGIYEQYFGPGTRLTVT.